These 23 T cell receptor beta chains were sequenced from one sample in a study of CD8 T cells in Susac syndrome. Reverse transcription of 0.5 to 1 ug RNA used random hexamers. TCRdb analysed the immunoSEQ multiplex PCR reads with MiXCR anew, one entry per CDR3 protein. The data hold around 280,000 distinct CDR3 sequences, with roughly 81% observed a single time. Sequenced sample: CD8+ T cells from PBMCs. The receptors originated from a human donor with multiple sclerosis.

This chain uses TRBV7-9 with TRBJ2-7; 7 bases agree with TRBD1. The ends lost 4 bases at V and 4 bases at J; junction bases unmatched: 7. Germline V gives CDR1 SEHNR, CDR2 FQNEAQ (reference sequence). CDR3 length: 14 residues. The CDR3 region is CASSYTGQQYEQYF. CDR3 nucleotide sequence: TGTGCCAGCAGCTATACGGGACAGCAGTACGAGCAGTACTTC.

The genes are TRBV5-1 and TRBJ2-7; perhaps TRBD2 as D (6 bases). The CDR3 is 14 residues long. V shed 4 bases and J shed 3 bases, with 14 bases lying between them. Germline V gene lookup returns CDR1 SGHRS and CDR2 YFSETQ. Here the CDR3 reads CASSPRRAGYEQYF. DNA of the CDR3: TGCGCCAGCAGCCCCCGGAGGGCGGGCTACGAGCAGTACTTC.

The rearrangement joins TRBV20-1 to TRBJ1-2; possibly TRBD1 for D (6 bases). Germline CDR1 is DFQATT and CDR2 is SNEGSKA (reference sequence). Trimming removed 1 base at V and 2 bases at J, with 29 bases between. CDR3 length equals 20 residues. The CDR3 region has the DNA TGCAGTGCTAGAGGTGAAAGCCGGGACATAGGACCCCGAGGGAACTATGGCTACACCTTC. Protein: CSARGESRDIGPRGNYGYTF.

This chain connects TRBV12-3 or TRBV12-4 to TRBJ2-2, with D tentatively TRBD2 (6 bases). The V end was cut by 1 base, the J end by 1 base, with 7 bases between. The CDR3 loop spans 15 amino acids. Written as DNA, the CDR3 is TGTGCCAGCAGTTTAGGGCGGGAGAACACCGGGGAGCTGTTTTTT. This translates into CASSLGRENTGELFF.

This chain links TRBV2 with TRBJ2-1, with 10 bases lining up with TRBD2. Germline CDR1 SNHLY, CDR2 FYNNEI. The J segment lost 3 bases and the V segment lost 8 bases, leaving 16 bases of the junction unmatched. The CDR3 has 18 residues. DNA for the CDR3: TGTGCCAGCGCGGAGGGAGGAGTTGGGACTAGCGACTACAATGAGCAGTTCTTC. This gives the protein CASAEGGVGTSDYNEQFF.

The chain couples TRBV5-6 to TRBJ2-1; D is unclear. Germline V gene data show CDR1 as SGHDT and CDR2 as YYEEEE. The CDR3 length is 16 residues. Trimming pared 3 bases from V and 0 bases from J, leaving 13 bases between. DNA for the CDR3: TGTGCCAGCAGCTCGCAAGGGTGGAGCTCCTACAATGAGCAGTTCTTC. This encodes CASSSQGWSSYNEQFF.

The rearrangement links TRBV13 to TRBJ1-1; D gene uncertain. The V and J ends lost 4 bases and 8 bases respectively, with 11 bases between them. In germline, CDR1 is PRHDT, CDR2 FYEKMQ (reference sequence). The CDR3 has 12 amino acids. The CDR3 sequence is CASSSPAGEAFF. Written as DNA, the CDR3 is TGTGCCAGCAGCTCCCCTGCGGGGGAAGCTTTCTTT.

The chain carries TRBV20-1 and TRBJ2-2; 13 nucleotides line up with TRBD2. There are 15 residues in the CDR3. From germline, CDR1 is DFQATT and CDR2 SNEGSKA (reference sequence). With V trimmed by 6 bases and J by 6 bases, 7 bases remained unmatched. The CDR3 nucleotides read TGCAGTGCGACACTAGCGGGAGGGCCGGCCGGGGAGCTGTTTTTT. This translates into CSATLAGGPAGELFF.

The rearrangement links TRBV28 to TRBJ2-7; TRBD2 aligns across 8 bases. Germline CDR1 is MDHEN and CDR2 is SYDVKM. The CDR3 totals 15 residues. The V segment lost 3 bases and the J segment 4 bases; nucleotides outside the gene matches: 8. The CDR3 bases are TGTGCCAGCAGTTTTTTAATCGCTAGCGGGTACGAGCAGTACTTC. Protein: CASSFLIASGYEQYF.

V and J are TRBV5-5 and TRBJ2-2, with no clear D. V lost 1 base and J 3 bases, leaving 10 bases between the germline ends. CDR1 SGHKS and CDR2 YYEKEE come from the germline V gene (reference sequence). The CDR3 consists of 15 residues. CDR3 sequence: CASSLRRMYTGELFF. The CDR3 DNA sequence: TGTGCCAGCAGCTTGCGCAGGATGTACACCGGGGAGCTGTTTTTT.

The CDR3 is CASSSGQGTFLHEQFF. Here the CDR3 DNA reads TGTGCCAGCAGTTCAGGACAGGGGACTTTTCTACATGAGCAGTTCTTC. V gene TRBV27 combines with J gene TRBJ2-1; TRBD1 aligns across 9 bases. The CDR3 covers 16 residues. V lost 4 bases to trimming and J lost 8 bases; unmatched junction nucleotides: 12. Germline CDR1 MNHEY, CDR2 SMNVEV (reference sequence).

The V gene is TRBV29-1, the J gene TRBJ2-7, with D unresolved. Germline V lookup: CDR1 SQVTM, CDR2 ANQGSEA. The CDR3 is 12 amino acids. V gave up 4 bases and J gave up 2 bases, with 9 bases separating them. CDR3 region: CSVAEYTYEQYF. The CDR3 DNA follows: TGCAGCGTTGCCGAGTACACCTACGAGCAGTACTTC.

The chain carries TRBV7-9 and TRBJ2-7, with TRBD2 matching over 9 bases. Germline V lookup: CDR1 SEHNR, CDR2 FQNEAQ (reference sequence). This CDR3 spans 17 amino acids. Trimming removed 5 bases from V and 2 bases from J; junction bases left unmatched: 13. The CDR3 loop reads CASSPTGGAGGPYEQYF. The CDR3 nucleotides read TGTGCCAGCAGCCCGACCGGGGGAGCGGGAGGCCCCTACGAGCAGTACTTC.

This CDR3 reads CASSKNGNSPLHF. The CDR3 DNA reads TGTGCCAGTAGTAAGAACGGGAATTCACCCCTCCACTTT. The rearrangement uses TRBV19 and TRBJ1-6; D uncertain. Germline CDR1 is LNHDA and CDR2 is SQIVND (reference sequence). V lost 4 bases to trimming and J lost 7 bases, with 8 bases between them. The CDR3 totals 13 residues.

This clonotype has just a few counts. The J gene is TRBJ2-1, the V gene TRBV11-2; TRBD2 matches at 13 bases. The CDR3 runs 15 residues. Germline loops: CDR1 SGHAT, CDR2 FQNNGV. V was pared by 4 bases and J by 10 bases, with 7 bases of the junction left unmatched. CDR3 DNA sequence: TGTGCCAGCAGCTCGGGACTAGCGGGAATTGAGGAGCAGTTCTTC. This gives the protein CASSSGLAGIEEQFF. Full variable domain (rest looked up from reference TRBV11-2 and TRBJ2-1): EAGVAQSPRYKIIEKRQSVAFWCNPISGHATLYWYQQILGQGPKLLIQFQNNGVVDDSQLPKDRFSAERLKGVDSTLKIQPAKLEDSAVYLCASSSGLAGIEEQFFGPGTRLTVL.

The V and J genes are TRBV7-2 and TRBJ2-1; TRBD1 is a possible D gene (5 bases). With 1 base removed from V and 3 bases from J, the gap between germline ends came to 13 bases. The CDR3 spans 16 residues. Germline CDR1 is SGHTA and CDR2 is FQGNSA. CDR3 DNA: TGTGCCAGCAGCTTAGGCCCAGGGATTATCTACAATGAGCAGTTCTTC. It encodes CASSLGPGIIYNEQFF.

This chain links TRBV7-8 with TRBJ1-1; unclear D gene. Germline values: CDR1 SGHVS, CDR2 FQNEAQ. The CDR3 consists of 15 residues. V was trimmed by 1 base and J by 0 bases, leaving 9 bases between them. The CDR3 sequence is CASSLGRHLNTEAFF. Here the CDR3 DNA reads TGTGCCAGCAGCTTAGGTCGGCACCTGAACACTGAAGCTTTCTTT.

V and J are TRBV28 and TRBJ2-4; 12 bases line up with TRBD2. The germline gives CDR1 MDHEN, CDR2 SYDVKM. J was trimmed by 6 bases and V by 5 bases; bases with no gene match: 2. This CDR3 has 14 residues. The chain's CDR3 is CASSLAGGSNIQYF. DNA for the CDR3: TGTGCCAGCAGTCTAGCGGGAGGGTCAAACATTCAGTACTTC. Drawing the rest from reference TRBV28 and TRBJ2-4, the complete variable domain is DVKVTQSSRYLVKRTGEKVFLECVQDMDHENMFWYRQDPGLGLRLIYFSYDVKMKEKGDIPEGYSVSREKKERFSLILESASTNQTSMYLCASSLAGGSNIQYFGAGTRLSVL.

This clonotype came up once. The chain employs TRBV28 and TRBJ2-2; 9 bases fit TRBD1. CDR1 and CDR2 from the germline V gene are MDHEN and SYDVKM. This CDR3 has 17 residues. J lost 1 base, V lost 6 bases, and 9 bases had no gene match. The CDR3 DNA follows: TGTGCCAGCAGCACCGACAGGGACAGGGTGAACACCGGGGAGCTGTTTTTT. It encodes CASSTDRDRVNTGELFF. The full variable domain, in which reference TRBV28 and TRBJ2-2 provide the parts outside the CDR3, is DVKVTQSSRYLVKRTGEKVFLECVQDMDHENMFWYRQDPGLGLRLIYFSYDVKMKEKGDIPEGYSVSREKKERFSLILESASTNQTSMYLCASSTDRDRVNTGELFFGEGSRLTVL.

The chain uses TRBV5-4 and TRBJ1-1; D call uncertain. CDR1 is SGHNT and CDR2 is YYREEE in the germline V gene (reference sequence). Trimming left V 4 bases short and J 2 bases short, with 12 bases between. The CDR3 is made up of 14 amino acids. This chain's CDR3 is CASSPPGSNTEAFF. The CDR3 nucleotides read TGTGCCAGCAGCCCCCCGGGCTCAAACACTGAAGCTTTCTTT.

This clonotype was counted a few times. The chain carries TRBV27 and TRBJ2-1, with TRBD2 matching over 12 bases. The trim removed 2 bases at V and 8 bases at J, leaving 7 bases unmatched. Germline CDR1 is MNHEY and CDR2 is SMNVEV (reference sequence). The CDR3 covers 16 residues. DNA for the CDR3: TGTGCCAGCAGTTTAATTCTAGCGGGAGGGCCTCATGAGCAGTTCTTC. Its protein is CASSLILAGGPHEQFF.

The V gene is TRBV10-3, the J gene TRBJ1-2; 7 bases map to TRBD1. This CDR3 has 16 amino acids. The germline CDR1 and CDR2 sequences are ENHRY and SYGVKD. J gave up 5 bases and V 0 bases, and 9 bases lay outside the gene matches. The CDR3 DNA sequence: TGTGCCATCAGTGAGTCGAGTACAGGGGCATTTTATGGCTACACCTTC. This codes for CAISESSTGAFYGYTF.

This chain connects TRBV27 to TRBJ2-3; D is possibly TRBD1 or TRBD2 (5 bases each). Germline V gene lookup returns CDR1 MNHEY and CDR2 SMNVEV (reference sequence). V was trimmed by 0 bases and J by 1 base, leaving 8 bases between them. CDR3 length equals 15 residues. CDR3 DNA sequence: TGTGCCAGCAGTTTATCGAGGGGAGGCACAGATACGCAGTATTTT. This translates into CASSLSRGGTDTQYF.